These 14 T cell receptor beta chains originate from one sample sequenced in a study of graft-versus-host responses after intestinal transplantation. No antigen is known for these receptors. Some clones are missing from TCRdb's copy, which holds only in-frame ones; the method was immunoSEQ multiplex PCR. The sample lists just under 85,000 clones, 75% to 95% seen once, with about 8% in the top ten. The sequenced sample was unstimulated CD8+ T cells sorted from spleen or lymph node cells, obtained before transplant. The receptors derive from a human donor who was the organ donor for an intestinal transplant.

The J gene is TRBJ2-5, the V gene TRBV25-1; no clear D. The ends were cut back, 1 base at V and 3 bases at J, with 9 bases in the middle. The CDR3 is 14 residues long. Germline CDR1 and CDR2: MGHDK and SYGVNS. CDR3 protein: CASSESDGEETQYF. The CDR3 nucleotides read TGTGCCAGCAGTGAATCCGACGGAGAAGAGACCCAGTACTTC. The complete variable domain, with remaining parts taken from reference TRBV25-1 and TRBJ2-5, reads EADIYQTPRYLVIGTGKKITLECSQTMGHDKMYWYQQDPGMELHLIHYSYGVNSTEKGDLSSESTVSRIRTEHFPLTLESARPSHTSQYLCASSESDGEETQYFGPGTRLLVL.

The chain has TRBV19 and TRBJ2-6; D possibly corresponds to TRBD2 (6 bases). Germline CDR1 and CDR2: LNHDA and SQIVND (reference sequence). Trimming stripped 5 bases from V and 3 bases from J, with 20 bases between. The CDR3 has 18 residues. CDR3 region: CASSLALAPSLGANVLTF. In DNA, the CDR3 is TGTGCCAGTAGTTTAGCGCTAGCGCCTTCGCTTGGGGCCAACGTCCTGACTTTC.

The chain couples TRBV5-1 to TRBJ2-7, with 8 bases identical to TRBD2. Germline V lookup: CDR1 SGHRS, CDR2 YFSETQ. The CDR3 length is 15 residues. Trimming took 0 bases from V and 3 from J; bases not matched to a gene: 5. Here the CDR3 DNA reads TGCGCCAGCAGCTTGGGGCCTAGCGGGTTCTACGAGCAGTACTTC. Translating it yields CASSLGPSGFYEQYF. The full variable domain, rest sourced from reference TRBV5-1 and TRBJ2-7, is KAGVTQTPRYLIKTRGQQVTLSCSPISGHRSVSWYQQTPGQGLQFLFEYFSETQRNKGNFPGRFSGRQFSNSRSEMNVSTLELGDSALYLCASSLGPSGFYEQYFGPGTRLTVT.

The chain combines TRBV27 with TRBJ2-7; no reliable D call. CDR1 and CDR2 (germline): MNHEY, SMNVEV (reference sequence). Trimming removed 3 bases at V and 1 base at J, with 13 bases between. The CDR3 covers 15 residues. CDR3: CASSFLVTRSYEQYF. CDR3 bases: TGTGCCAGCAGTTTTTTGGTCACACGATCCTACGAGCAGTACTTC.

The CDR3 DNA reads as TGTGCCAGCAGCAACTACGAGACAGGGTTTGTCACAGATACGCAGTATTTT. The encoded protein is CASSNYETGFVTDTQYF. The chain joins TRBV21-1 to TRBJ2-3; whether TRBD1, the table's D call, matches the DNA was not checked. TRBV21-1 is given as a pseudogene. The CDR3 has 17 residues.

V is TRBV27 and J is TRBJ1-2; a possible D gene is TRBD1 (5 bases). Trimming removed 2 bases from V and 4 bases from J, with 8 bases in between. This CDR3 contains 13 residues. Germline CDR1 and CDR2: MNHEY and SMNVEV (reference sequence). The CDR3 spells CASSLEGTYGYTF. As DNA, the CDR3 is TGTGCCAGCAGTTTAGAGGGGACCTATGGCTACACCTTC.

To note about this clone: This CDR3 is also generated by other DNA sequences in the sample. The genes are TRBV5-4 and TRBJ1-1; D is undetermined. Deletions cut 2 bases from V and 4 bases from J, with 3 bases between. Germline CDR1 reads SGHNT; CDR2 reads YYREEE (reference sequence). The CDR3 runs 11 residues. CDR3: CASSLGTEAFF. The CDR3 DNA reads as TGTGCCAGCAGCTTAGGCACTGAAGCTTTCTTT.

The chain has TRBV6-5 and TRBJ1-2; TRBD1 matches 9 bases. After removal of 2 bases from V and 7 bases from J, the junction contained 5 bases not matched to a gene. The CDR3 has 14 amino acids. Germline V gene data show CDR1 as MNHEY and CDR2 as SVGAGI. CDR3 DNA sequence: TGTGCCAGCAGTTACCCCGGGACAGGGCTTGGCTACACCTTC. Translation gives CASSYPGTGLGYTF.

V gene TRBV7-7 combines with J gene TRBJ2-7; D gene unclear. This CDR3 is built from 14 residues. Germline V CDR1 and CDR2: SSHAT, FNYEAQ (reference sequence). The V and J ends lost 4 bases and 2 bases respectively, with 12 bases between them. The chain's CDR3 is CASSSGPVTYEQYF. The CDR3 DNA sequence: TGTGCCAGCAGCTCCGGGCCGGTAACCTACGAGCAGTACTTC.

The chain is built from TRBV19 and TRBJ1-5, with 7 bases aligning to TRBD1. The CDR3 has 15 amino acids. Unmatched junction bases numbered 8, after V lost 5 bases and J lost 4 bases. The germline V gene has CDR1 LNHDA and CDR2 SQIVND (reference sequence). As DNA, the CDR3 is TGTGCCAGTAGTCGAGGGACAGAGCTAAATCAGCCCCAGCATTTT. Translated: CASSRGTELNQPQHF.

The chain links TRBV19 to TRBJ2-7; possible D gene TRBD2, 6 bases. The CDR3 spans 14 residues. CDR1 is LNHDA and CDR2 is SQIVND in the germline V gene (reference sequence). Trimming took 2 bases from V and 2 from J, leaving 10 bases between them. This chain's CDR3 is CASSITGETYEQYF. The CDR3 DNA follows: TGTGCCAGTAGTATAACGGGGGAAACCTACGAGCAGTACTTC.

The chain couples TRBV4-2 to TRBJ2-5; 8 bases agree with TRBD2. The better agreement between TRBJ2-7 and the DNA end casts doubt on the J call. CDR3 length: 18 amino acids. Germline V gives CDR1 LGHNA, CDR2 YNFKEQ. The CDR3 DNA sequence: TGTGCCAGCAGCCAAGATACGCCAGCGGGGACTAGCTCCTACGAGCAGTACTTC. Its translation: CASSQDTPAGTSSYEQYF.

The chain joins TRBV28 to TRBJ1-2, with TRBD1 identical over 7 bases. Germline CDR1 and CDR2: MDHEN and SYDVKM. The V and J ends lost 6 bases and 6 bases, in that order; junction bases with no gene match: 10. This CDR3 has 14 amino acids. This chain's CDR3 is CASREDRKWDGYTF. In DNA, the CDR3 is TGTGCCAGCAGGGAGGACAGGAAATGGGATGGCTACACCTTC.

The chain has TRBV13 and TRBJ2-5; the match to TRBD1 covers 7 bases. Germline loops: CDR1 PRHDT, CDR2 FYEKMQ (reference sequence). CDR3 length: 14 residues. V was clipped by 5 bases and J by 4 bases; unmatched bases: 7. CDR3 DNA sequence: TGTGCCAGCAGCCAGCGGACAGGCGTAGAGACCCAGTACTTC. This translates into CASSQRTGVETQYF.